This T cell receptor (beta chain) is drawn from a study of blood T cells in healthy people across ages (dated by TCRdb to between 2014 and 2017). For context, the study as a whole: In model experiments, template switching captured roughly one uniquely barcoded TCR beta cDNA molecule for every two T cells. To track age-related changes in TCR beta repertoire diversity, the study relied on deep sequencing normalized with unique cDNA molecular identifiers. Using the same blood draw, the study looked at two additional independent replicas of 1 million unique cDNA reads for two donors, one aged 18 to 30 and the other aged 80 or older. Four age groups were formed from the donors: young (average approximately 15 years), middle-aged (less than 40), aged (about 62) and long-lived (roughly 81). Broader findings and caveats from the paper: The long-lived group showed more naive CD4+ T cells, fewer expanded clones and increased TCR diversity than the aged group, suggesting age selection. Estimates of total diversity based on one million sequenced T cells were considered lower bounds and underestimates. Observed TCR beta diversity per million T cells fell roughly linearly with age, and a significant reduction was already apparent by age around 44. Because donor CMV infection status was unknown, age-related changes in expanded clonotypes were potentially confounded. Observed TCR beta diversity correlated strongly with the percentage of naive T cells measured by flow cytometry. Bulk unsorted PBMC profiling prevented conclusive comparison of naive and antigen-experienced compartments.

From the cysteine up to the phenylalanine, the CDR3 has a length of 15 residues. The CDR3 DNA has 45 bases and is translated from base 1. The junction carries 20 bases between V and J, which are trimmed by 6 bases and 5 bases respectively. The germline V gene (reference sequence) gives CDR1 as DFQATT and CDR2 as SNEGSKA. Receptor amplification or capture employed 5' RACE. For sequencing, an Illumina HiSeq 2500 was employed. A second about 6 to 11 cycle PCR used a sample-barcoded 5' primer and a J-beta primer mix. A template-switch 5' adaptor carrying 12 random nucleotides introduced a unique molecular identifier onto each TCR beta cDNA molecule. Each sample yielded at least 3 million CDR3-containing paired-end reads. First-strand cDNA was synthesized from all RNA with the Mint cDNA synthesis kit, primed by a TRBC-specific oligonucleotide. After uracil-DNA glycosylase treatment, a first 18-cycle PCR used universal primers M1SS and BC2_uni_R on all cDNA. Per the source publication's procedure: Normalization of each sample was performed by random selection of 1 million high-quality reads, each carrying a distinct molecular identifier. Reads with shared molecular identifiers were discarded instead of being binned into consensus sequences. MiTCR, set to a Q25 quality threshold and the strictest error-elimination algorithm, was used for CDR3 identification, clonotype clustering and error correction. A nonparametric unseen species model with Euler transformation was used to estimate lower-bound total TCR beta diversity. TCRdb itself trimmed the public reads at Q25 with fastp, ran MiXCR and retained productive beta chains. All rows with the same CDR3 protein become a single entry with the most common DNA and genes. The V and J calls come from TCRdb's annotation, not from the publication. In this sample the table shows some 890,000 distinct CDR3 sequences, roughly 29% of which occur a single time. The ten largest clones capture roughly a tenth of the sample.

Only a few counts were recorded for this clonotype. Its binding antigen is unknown. Per-base quality was not reported, and no clone a single base away is much larger than it. The donors were roughly 40 Caucasian individuals from Russia, aged 6 to 90 years, who were systemically healthy. Approximately 9.3 milliliters of peripheral blood were collected from each donor into EDTA-treated Vacutainer tubes. PBMCs were isolated by Ficoll-Paque density-gradient centrifugation, with at least 6.5 million obtained per sample. Total RNA, at least 6 micrograms per sample, was extracted from PBMCs with Trizol reagent. For every donor, flow cytometry on a PBMC aliquot measured the percentage of naive CD45RAhigh/CD27high T cells. The sample was also linked to a second study, of T cells of mothers and their children. Reported in the second study: The donors were nine systemically healthy Caucasian individuals, made up of three mothers and their six children. cDNA synthesis consumed the entire amount of extracted RNA, loaded at about 1.5 ug RNA in each 15 ul reaction. In the second PCR, the M1S primer introduced both the sample barcodes and 2-4 random nucleotides. Over 9.5 million TCR beta CDR3 reads came from each mother, compared with some 3 million reads from each child. In both related and unrelated pairs, thymic selection shapes the output of TCR recombination in a similar way, with inherited differences having only a minor effect. Normalized repertoire overlap in related mother-child pairs was always slightly higher than in unrelated mother-child pairs, but the difference was never significant. No persistent microchimeric T cell clones were found, with a detection sensitivity of approximately 100 clones per million clonotypes. To look for features that set related mother-child pairs apart from unrelated individuals, the researchers ran deep NGS to compare the TCR beta repertoires of mothers and children. Mothers averaged approximately 40 +/- 4 years of age and children averaged roughly 12 +/- 4 years. Libraries were sequenced on Illumina HiSeq 2000 with 100+100 nt paired-end reads after adapter ligation with NEBNext reagents. To avoid cross-contamination, the mother libraries and the child libraries were prepared a month apart and sequenced in separate runs. Between roughly 450,000 and 2,000,000 distinct TCR beta clonotypes were identified per donor. Naive TCR beta clonotypes were estimated from low-frequency clonotypes matched to each donor's FACS-determined naive share, without sorting.

The sample taken for sequencing was blood. The sequence is built from TRBV20-1 and TRBJ1-5; D gene: possibly TRBD1, on 5 matching bases. This sequence originates from a woman aged 40 to 55 in good health. The DNA sequence is as follows: TGCAGTGCCACCCAGGGAATTGGTAGTTATCAGCCCCAGCATTTT. Its protein is CSATQGIGSYQPQHF.